These T cell receptor beta chains were read from a single sample in a study of blood T cell repertoires in COVID-19. TCRdb's table, derived via immunoSEQ multiplex PCR, lists solely in-frame clones and lacks some. This table has about 210,000 clones, around 90% appearing once. The sample comprised PBMCs or T cells enriched from blood (not recorded which). The receptors originated from a young man with acute COVID-19. Each CDR3 is given with its conserved first and last residue. Fields, in order: J gene, V gene, CDR3 protein.

>TRBJ2-1|TRBV29-1
CSVSGILSSYNEQFF
>TRBJ2-5|TRBV20-1
CSASRLAGVGRQETQYF
>TRBJ2-7|TRBV6-5
CASSYSRGSSYEQYF
>TRBJ2-7|TRBV12-3/TRBV12-4
CASRGTGSYEQYF
>TRBJ1-4|TRBV28
CASRTDRPNEKLFF
>TRBJ2-7|TRBV9
CASSVGTSGKDEQYF
>TRBJ2-7|TRBV5-5
CASSSTGLRDTSYEQYF
>TRBJ2-5|TRBV5-1
CASSLVGPLSGEQETQYF
>TRBJ2-7|TRBV19
CASSGLAETYEQYF
>TRBJ2-4|TRBV24-1
CATSDAQTGDAFQYF
>TRBJ2-2|TRBV7-9
CASAWRLAEDGELFF
>TRBJ2-2|TRBV5-4
CASSLFRTSGGSTGELFF
>TRBJ1-2|TRBV28
CASGGTLGTPYGYTF
>TRBJ1-1|TRBV5-4
CASSFQNTEAFF
>TRBJ2-5|TRBV19
CASRDDLAPETQYF
>TRBJ2-2|TRBV24-1
CATSEDREVGELFF
>TRBJ2-5|TRBV10-3
CAISEGLAVEAQYF
>TRBJ2-3|TRBV18
CASSPPGLAGGGTDTQYF
>TRBJ2-7|TRBV7-3
CASSLLAGGGYEQYF
>TRBJ2-1|TRBV25-1
CASSDRTSLNEQFF
>TRBJ2-3|TRBV28
CASSFHPVVGGSTDTQYF
>TRBJ2-5|TRBV11-2
CASSTSGSSETQYF
>TRBJ1-2|TRBV24-1
CATSAQGYGYTF
>TRBJ2-5|TRBV27
CASSLQFGLAPEETQYF
>TRBJ1-4|TRBV27
CASSLDRDNEKLFF
>TRBJ2-2|TRBV28
CASRTMPGLAGAAGELFF
>TRBJ1-2|TRBV9
CASSAGSPYGYTF
>TRBJ2-7|TRBV9
CASSVEGTGSYEQYF
>TRBJ2-1|TRBV7-2
CASSVGLAGGWNEQFF
>TRBJ2-2|TRBV27
CASSPTGAGELFF
>TRBJ2-7|TRBV27
CASRWGTSSYEQYF
>TRBJ2-1|TRBV11-3
CASSYRGGDEQFF
>TRBJ2-7|TRBV19
CASSTGQGYEQYF